This paragraph covers one T cell receptor (beta chain) sequence. Germline V CDR1 and CDR2: LGHNA, YNFKEQ. After removal of 2 bases from V and 10 bases from J, the junction contained 16 bases not matched to a gene. The CDR3 covers 17 residues. The repertoire was sequenced with immunoSEQ multiplex PCR; TCRdb's copy has only in-frame clones and lacks some. Of about 100,000 clones detected, roughly 92% appear once; the ten largest clones hold over 2%. The source of the sample is a study of OX40 agonist ivuxolimab in advanced cancers. The chain has TRBV4-2 and TRBJ2-5; 10 bases line up with TRBD2. Here the sequenced sample was CD4+ or CD8+ T cells sorted from blood, taken in a trial of the OX40 agonist ivuxolimab. The receptor's source is an adult with an advanced solid tumor such as melanoma, head and neck, liver or kidney cancer. The CDR3 region has the DNA TGTGCCAGCAGCCAATCCGTAAAAGCGGGAGGGTATGGAAACCAGTACTTC. Protein product: CASSQSVKAGGYGNQYF.